The 12 T cell receptor beta chains listed next were all sequenced from one sample in a study of T cell clonality in common variable immunodeficiency. The method was immunoSEQ multiplex PCR; TCRdb's version includes in-frame clones alone and lacks a portion of them. This sample carries about 74,000 clones, none of them present only once. The sequenced sample consisted of peripheral blood mononuclear cells. The receptors were gathered from a person between 18 and 75 years old in good health.

This clone was recorded a few times. Coverage ceases 3 residues before the CDR3 finishes, and the germline J gene fills in the end. This rearrangement joins TRBV7-9 to TRBJ2-7; D might be TRBD2 (6 bases). This CDR3 is built from 15 residues. Germline values: CDR1 SEHNR, CDR2 FQNEAQ (reference sequence). V was clipped by 5 bases and J by 1 base, with 15 bases between them. The chain's CDR3 is CASSPPGGLSYEQYF. The covered CDR3 bases are TGTGCCAGCAGCCCACCCGGAGGGTTGTCCTACGAG. Variable domain in full (rest from reference TRBV7-9 and TRBJ2-7): DTGVSQNPRHKITKRGQNVTFRCDPISEHNRLYWYRQTLGQGPEFLTYFQNEAQLEKSRLLSDRFSAERPKGSFSTLEIQRTEQGDSAMYLCASSPPGGLSYEQYFGPGTRLTVT.

This clone was seen many times. The read ends 3 residues before the CDR3 terminus; that terminus is restored from the germline J gene. The V call is TRBV19, the J call TRBJ1-1, with a tentative D call TRBD1 (5 bases). The CDR3 extends over 14 amino acids. The germline V gene encodes CDR1 LNHDA and CDR2 SQIVND (reference sequence). The ends were cut back, 2 bases at V and 5 bases at J, with 12 bases in the middle. CDR3 DNA (partial): TGTGCCAGTAGTATAAGGGGTGTAAGAACTGAA. Translation gives CASSIRGVRTE. The full CDR3 protein is CASSIRGVRTEAFF. The full variable domain, with the rest looked up from reference TRBV19 and TRBJ1-1, is DGGITQSPKYLFRKEGQNVTLSCEQNLNHDAMYWYRQDPGQGLRLIYYSQIVNDFQKGDIAEGYSVSREKKESFPLTVTSAQKNPTAFYLCASSIRGVRTEAFFGQGTRLTVV.

In its sample, this clone was seen many times. The read falls 3 residues short of the CDR3 end, and the missing part is taken from the germline J gene. The chain combines TRBV5-6 with TRBJ1-2; 7 bases are a match to TRBD1. Germline CDR1 and CDR2: SGHDT and YYEEEE. V was pared by 2 bases and J by 7 bases, with 8 bases of the junction left unmatched. This CDR3 spans 14 amino acids. The CDR3 sequence: CASSLAQGRGGYTF. The covered CDR3 bases are TGTGCCAGCAGCTTAGCACAGGGGAGGGGTGGC.

This clone showed up many times. Read coverage stops 3 residues before the CDR3 terminus; the germline J gene supplies the remainder. V usage is TRBV20-1 and J usage is TRBJ2-3; the D is unclear. This CDR3 is 14 amino acids long. V was shortened by 1 base and J by 1 base, with 9 bases between the two germline ends. Germline assignment: CDR1 DFQATT and CDR2 SNEGSKA (reference sequence). The covered CDR3 bases are TGCAGTGCTAGAGCGGTTTTTGGCACAGATACG. Residues: CSARAVFGTDT. The full CDR3 protein reads CSARAVFGTDTQYF.

This clone was recorded a few times. The sequenced fragment ends 3 residues before the CDR3 boundary, so the rest is inferred from the germline J gene. This chain joins TRBV5-5 and TRBJ2-7; 15 bases agree with TRBD2. V dropped 4 bases and J dropped 6; count of bases not matched to a gene: 5. The CDR3 totals 15 residues. CDR1 is SGHKS, CDR2 YYEKEE, per germline (reference sequence). CDR3 protein: CASSPGLAGGGEQYF. CDR3 bases read: TGTGCCAGCAGCCCGGGACTAGCGGGAGGTGGCGAG. The variable domain in full, with the rest retrieved from reference TRBV5-5 and TRBJ2-7, is DAGVTQSPTHLIKTRGQQVTLRCSPISGHKSVSWYQQVLGQGPQFIFQYYEKEERGRGNFPDRFSARQFPNYSSELNVNALLLGDSALYLCASSPGLAGGGEQYFGPGTRLTVT.

This clone was seen at least ten times. The CDR3 end falls 3 residues outside the read, so it is completed with the germline J gene. The chain carries TRBV29-1 and TRBJ2-5; D possibly corresponds to TRBD2 (6 bases). The length of the CDR3 is 14 residues. Trimming stripped 4 bases from V and 4 bases from J, with 16 bases between. Germline V lookup: CDR1 SQVTM, CDR2 ANQGSEA. The CDR3 here is CSVAKGEVRETQYF. The DNA read from the CDR3 is TGCAGCGTTGCGAAAGGGGAGGTTCGAGAGACC.

This clone was found a few times. The sequenced fragment ends 3 residues before the CDR3 boundary, so the rest is inferred from the germline J gene. This specimen includes other DNA sequences encoding the same CDR3. The V call is TRBV19, the J call TRBJ1-5; D possibly corresponds to TRBD1 (5 bases). CDR1 is LNHDA, CDR2 SQIVND, per germline (reference sequence). The CDR3 loop spans 17 amino acids. V gave up 6 bases and J gave up 0 bases, with 18 bases separating them. The covered CDR3 bases are TGTGCCAGTAGCATCCACGAGGGGCTTTATAGCAATCAGCCC. This translates into CASSIHEGLYSNQP. From start to end, the CDR3 is CASSIHEGLYSNQPQHF.

This clone was seen many times. The CDR3 goes on 3 residues after the read ends, and that part is filled in from the germline J gene. The V and J genes are TRBV5-1 and TRBJ2-7, with D perhaps matching TRBD1 (6 bases). The germline V and J ends were trimmed by 3 bases and 1 base, with 11 bases remaining between them. This CDR3 is 14 amino acids long. Germline loops: CDR1 SGHRS, CDR2 YFSETQ. The CDR3 DNA, read in part, is TGCGCCAGCAGCTCCTCAGGGGTGTCCTACGAG. Translation gives CASSSSGVSYE. The entire CDR3 protein is CASSSSGVSYEQYF.

Many counts were recorded for this clone. The read halts 3 residues ahead of the CDR3 end, with the missing end drawn from the germline J gene. V and J are TRBV7-2 and TRBJ2-3; 8 positions match TRBD2. Germline CDR1 SGHTA, CDR2 FQGNSA. The CDR3 runs 16 residues. V dropped 0 bases and J dropped 5; count of bases not matched to a gene: 7. This chain's CDR3 is CASSLARTSTEDTQYF. CDR3 bases read: TGTGCCAGCAGCTTAGCTAGGACTAGCACCGAAGATACG.

This clone was detected many times. The read finishes 3 residues shy of the CDR3 end, and the germline J gene is used to complete it. The chain uses TRBV7-3 and TRBJ2-5; 7 bases line up with TRBD2. This CDR3 is built from 16 residues. V dropped 2 bases and J dropped 2; count of bases not matched to a gene: 8. CDR1 and CDR2 from the germline V gene are SGHTA and FQGTGA. CDR3 DNA (partial): TGTGCCAGCAGCTTAGTGGGCGGGACTAAACAAGAGACC. This translates into CASSLVGGTKQET. The full CDR3 protein reads CASSLVGGTKQETQYF.

This clone has at least ten counts. The read ends 3 residues before the CDR3 terminus; that terminus is restored from the germline J gene. This chain joins TRBV28 and TRBJ2-7; D is possibly TRBD1 (8 bases). V was cut by 5 bases and J by 1 base, with 18 bases left in between. The CDR3 has 16 residues. The V gene's germline CDR1 is MDHEN and CDR2 SYDVKM. The sequenced CDR3 bases are TGTGCCAGCAGTCTTCGTGGACAGGGAGGGTCCTACGAG. It yields the protein CASSLRGQGGSYE. The whole CDR3 sequence is CASSLRGQGGSYEQYF.

This clone was seen many times. The CDR3 extends 3 residues past the end of the read, so its final part is completed from the germline J gene. The chain carries TRBV19 and TRBJ2-1, with 8 bases lining up with TRBD2. V gave up 3 bases and J gave up 8 bases; unmatched junction bases: 9. CDR1 and CDR2 from the germline V gene are LNHDA and SQIVND (reference sequence). The CDR3 covers 15 residues. The CDR3 here is CASSIGTSWGDEQFF. The part of the CDR3 DNA that was read is TGTGCCAGTAGTATCGGGACTAGTTGGGGGGATGAG.